The TCR beta chain described here comes from a study of cytomegalovirus exposure and HLA in healthy donors. Whole-study findings and limits: In an earlier analysis, about 87% or about 30%: the productive usage of most TCR beta V segments. A later analysis found most CMV-associated TCR beta chains apparently HLA-restricted. Later genetic work tied a missense DCLRE1C variant to beta-chain V and J trimming.

The PCR made use of 60 Vbeta and 13 Jbeta primers. Methods used by the authors: The authors later counted 65 million to 80 million unique TCR beta chains, roughly 11 million of them shared. Using immunoSEQ multiplex PCR, the repertoire was profiled, and TCRdb retains in-frame clones only, with some absent. D and trimming were read from the DNA, whereas the V and J calls and clone size are those reported in that table. The table for this sample gives about 170,000 clones. CDR3 length equals 16 residues. CDR1 LGHNA and CDR2 YSLEER come from the germline V gene. V was shortened by 1 base and J by 7 bases, with 17 bases between the two germline ends. A remark on this clone: Its antigen remains unknown.

The chain carries TRBV4-3 and TRBJ2-1, with D tentatively TRBD2 (5 bases). The sequenced sample was PBMCs. The source of this sequence is a woman aged 18-29 years in good health and CMV-seropositive. The CDR3 DNA follows: TGCGCCAGCAGCCAAGGTTTGCGGGCGGACGTGAATGAGCAGTTCTTC. Residues: CASSQGLRADVNEQFF.